A selection of T cell receptor beta chains follows, all from one sample in a study of blood T cells in healthy people across ages. TCRdb called the 5' RACE reads again in MiXCR, with one record for every CDR3 protein. The data contain about 1.7 million distinct CDR3 sequences, approximately 28% of them singletons. Sequences were obtained from blood. These receptors came from a woman aged 30 to 39 in good health. The CDR3 runs from the conserved cysteine through the conserved F or W. The order of the fields is J gene, CDR3 length, V gene, clone size, D gene, CDR3 protein, CDR3 DNA. The D gene is left open where the match is weak. Clone size is given for some rows only: seen once, a few or many times, or a class if the clone is expanded.

J gene: TRBJ2-3; CDR3 length: 15; V gene: TRBV7-6; clone size: NA; D gene: TRBD2; CDR3 protein: CASSSSGSDAGTQYF; CDR3 DNA: TGTGCCAGCAGCTCGAGCGGGAGTGATGCAGGTACGCAGTATTTT
J gene: TRBJ1-5; CDR3 length: 15; V gene: TRBV6-6; clone size: NA; D gene: NA; CDR3 protein: CASRSGLGRNQPQHF; CDR3 DNA: TGTGCCAGCAGATCGGGACTTGGCCGCAATCAGCCCCAGCATTTT
J gene: TRBJ2-2; CDR3 length: 13; V gene: TRBV6-5; clone size: NA; D gene: NA; CDR3 protein: CASSPGVAGKLFF; CDR3 DNA: TGTGCCAGCAGCCCCGGGGTGGCCGGGAAGCTGTTTTTT
J gene: TRBJ1-2; CDR3 length: 13; V gene: TRBV7-2; clone size: many; D gene: NA; CDR3 protein: CASSSDANYGYTF; CDR3 DNA: TGTGCCAGCAGCTCGGACGCAAACTATGGCTACACCTTC
J gene: TRBJ2-1; CDR3 length: 17; V gene: TRBV20-1; clone size: few; D gene: NA; CDR3 protein: CSARAPAGVTLYNEQFF; CDR3 DNA: TGCAGTGCTAGAGCCCCGGCAGGGGTGACCTTGTACAATGAGCAGTTCTTC
J gene: TRBJ2-1; CDR3 length: 12; V gene: TRBV20-1; clone size: NA; D gene: NA; CDR3 protein: CSASWGHNEQFF; CDR3 DNA: TGCAGTGCTAGCTGGGGACACAATGAGCAGTTCTTC
J gene: TRBJ2-6; CDR3 length: 19; V gene: TRBV7-9; clone size: NA; D gene: TRBD2; CDR3 protein: CASSPTGLAGGYGANVLTF; CDR3 DNA: TGTGCCAGCAGCCCCACGGGACTAGCGGGAGGATATGGGGCCAACGTCCTGACTTTC
J gene: TRBJ1-1; CDR3 length: 12; V gene: TRBV5-6; clone size: few; D gene: NA; CDR3 protein: CASSFMGSEAFF; CDR3 DNA: TGTGCCAGCAGCTTTATGGGATCTGAAGCTTTCTTT
J gene: TRBJ1-2; CDR3 length: 14; V gene: TRBV10-3; clone size: many; D gene: NA; CDR3 protein: CAISTSHGDYGYTF; CDR3 DNA: TGTGCCATCAGTACGTCCCATGGGGACTATGGCTACACCTTC
J gene: TRBJ2-7; CDR3 length: 13; V gene: TRBV20-1; clone size: many; D gene: TRBD2; CDR3 protein: CSARVLAAYEQYF; CDR3 DNA: TGCAGTGCTAGAGTACTAGCGGCCTACGAGCAGTACTTC